The rows below give T cell receptor beta chains drawn from one sample of a study of early stage breast cancer tumors. Measured with immunoSEQ multiplex PCR; TCRdb has only the in-frame clones, and not every one. The sample holds tens of thousands of clones; around 72% are singletons and the top ten take approximately 7.1%. Sequences were obtained from blood. All receptors come from a person aged 45 to 59 with breast cancer. The CDR3 runs from the conserved cysteine through the conserved F or W. The D gene is left open where the match is weak. The size field is filled for only some rows; it gives once, few, many or a size class.

J gene,V gene,clone size,D gene,CDR3 protein,CDR3 DNA
TRBJ2-1,TRBV7-9,.,TRBD2,CASSLVSGGPNEQFF,TGTGCCAGCAGCTTAGTGTCGGGAGGCCCCAATGAGCAGTTCTTC
TRBJ1-3,TRBV5-1,few,.,CASSSTGQVSGNTIYF,TGCGCCAGCAGCTCTACGGGACAAGTCTCTGGAAACACCATATATTTT
TRBJ1-1,TRBV5-5,few,.,CASSLALGVWGTEAFF,TGTGCCAGCAGCTTGGCCCTCGGGGTCTGGGGCACTGAAGCTTTCTTT
TRBJ2-1,TRBV9,.,TRBD2,CASSVGAGTYNEQFF,TGTGCCAGCAGCGTAGGAGCGGGAACCTACAATGAGCAGTTCTTC
TRBJ2-7,TRBV11-3,.,.,CASSSPSDRTGGESEQYF,TGTGCCAGCAGCTCGCCCTCGGACAGGACCGGGGGAGAGTCCGAGCAGTACTTC
TRBJ2-7,TRBV5-1,.,TRBD2,CASSGGSGGNYEQYF,TGCGCCAGCAGCGGCGGGAGTGGGGGGAACTACGAGCAGTACTTC
TRBJ2-5,TRBV2,.,TRBD2,CASIPLTSGEQETQYF,TGTGCCAGCATCCCGTTGACTAGCGGGGAACAAGAGACCCAGTACTTC
TRBJ2-5,TRBV11-2,.,TRBD2,CASSPGLADLQETQYF,TGTGCCAGCAGCCCGGGACTAGCGGACCTCCAAGAGACCCAGTACTTC
TRBJ2-5,TRBV6-1,few,.,CASSRLQETQYF,TGTGCCAGCAGTAGACTCCAAGAGACCCAGTACTTC
TRBJ1-4,TRBV9,.,TRBD1,CASSVEAPGQEELFF,TGTGCCAGCAGCGTAGAGGCCCCGGGACAGGAGGAACTGTTTTTT
TRBJ2-1,TRBV7-6,.,.,CASSLLSGNYNEQFF,TGTGCCAGCAGCCTTCTGTCGGGGAATTACAATGAGCAGTTCTTC
TRBJ2-7,TRBV11-1,.,TRBD2,CASSPRLAGVYEQYF,TGTGCCAGCAGCCCTCGACTAGCGGGAGTCTACGAGCAGTACTTC
TRBJ1-2,TRBV7-9,few,TRBD1,CASSTGGGSYGYTF,TGTGCCAGCAGCACAGGGGGCGGATCGTATGGCTACACCTTC
TRBJ2-7,TRBV6-1,few,TRBD2,CASSLAGGISYEQYF,TGTGCCAGCAGTCTAGCGGGAGGGATCTCCTACGAGCAGTACTTC
TRBJ2-1,TRBV2,.,TRBD2,CASSAPGLAGVKTTYYNEQFF,TGTGCCAGCAGTGCCCCCGGACTAGCGGGAGTTAAGACGACTTACTACAATGAGCAGTTCTTC
TRBJ1-2,TRBV5-4,.,TRBD1,CASNEAATGEGYTF,TGTGCCAGCAACGAAGCGGCCACAGGGGAAGGCTACACCTTC
TRBJ1-2,TRBV19,.,.,CASSIPGALRGYTF,TGTGCCAGTAGTATCCCAGGGGCCCTTCGGGGCTACACCTTC
TRBJ1-4,TRBV4-2,few,.,CASSHGQRNEKLFF,TGTGCCAGCAGCCATGGACAGCGTAATGAAAAACTGTTTTTT
TRBJ2-3,TRBV7-2,.,.,CASSFWAATDTQYF,TGTGCCAGCAGCTTCTGGGCTGCCACAGATACGCAGTATTTT
TRBJ2-5,TRBV6-5,.,.,CASSYSNRETQYF,TGTGCCAGCAGTTACTCGAACAGGGAGACCCAGTACTTC
TRBJ2-1,TRBV4-1,.,.,CASSQLDMGLSYNEQFF,TGCGCCAGCAGCCAGCTCGACATGGGACTCTCCTACAATGAGCAGTTCTTC
TRBJ2-1,TRBV6-1,few,TRBD1,CASSWDRVAEQFF,TGTGCCAGCTCGTGGGACAGGGTCGCTGAGCAGTTCTTC
TRBJ1-2,TRBV5-1,.,.,CASSLGLGSYGYTF,TGCGCCAGCAGCCTGGGACTTGGTAGCTATGGCTACACCTTC
TRBJ1-1,TRBV5-1,.,TRBD1,CASSWDRKNPNTEAFF,TGCGCCAGCAGTTGGGACAGGAAAAACCCGAACACTGAAGCTTTCTTT
TRBJ1-1,TRBV19,once,.,CASRKERTDTEAFF,TGTGCCAGTAGGAAGGAAAGGACAGACACTGAAGCTTTCTTT
TRBJ2-1,TRBV5-4,.,TRBD2,CASSFPGTSRYEQFF,TGTGCCAGCAGCTTTCCTGGGACTAGCAGGTATGAGCAGTTCTTC
TRBJ2-7,TRBV28,once,TRBD1,CASSPPGTGRYEQYF,TGTGCCAGCAGCCCCCCCGGGACAGGCCGCTACGAGCAGTACTTC
TRBJ2-2,TRBV6-6,.,TRBD2,CAISNLAGGTGELFF,TGTGCCATTTCCAACCTAGCGGGAGGCACCGGGGAGCTGTTTTTT
TRBJ1-1,TRBV5-6,few,TRBD1,CASSVEGGSTEAFF,TGTGCCAGCAGCGTGGAAGGGGGCAGCACTGAAGCTTTCTTT
TRBJ2-4,TRBV9,.,.,CASSPGGNIQYF,TGTGCCAGCAGCCCAGGTGGAAACATTCAGTACTTC
TRBJ2-5,TRBV11-2,.,.,CASSMFPRVIIEETQYF,TGTGCCAGCAGCATGTTCCCCAGGGTTATTATAGAAGAGACCCAGTACTTC
TRBJ2-3,TRBV6-6,.,TRBD1,CASTLRQGGTDTQYF,TGTGCCAGCACCCTCAGACAGGGGGGCACAGATACGCAGTATTTT
TRBJ2-3,TRBV18,.,TRBD1,CASSPGQGIDTQYF,TGTGCCAGCTCACCGGGACAGGGGATCGATACGCAGTATTTT
TRBJ1-1,TRBV5-4,.,.,CASSGQGENTEAFF,TGTGCCAGCAGCGGGCAGGGTGAGAACACTGAAGCTTTCTTT
TRBJ2-5,TRBV7-9,few,.,CASSLNFGEQYF,TGTGCCAGCAGCTTAAACTTTGGGGAGCAGTACTTC
TRBJ2-3,TRBV18,few,.,CASSPPRSSTDTQYF,TGTGCCAGCTCACCACCTAGGAGTAGCACAGATACGCAGTATTTT
TRBJ2-1,TRBV7-3,once,.,CASSLSPSGSGHLYNEQFF,TGTGCCAGCAGCTTAAGCCCCTCCGGGAGCGGACATCTCTACAATGAGCAGTTCTTC
TRBJ2-7,TRBV27,.,TRBD2,CASSRTSGLGGEQYF,TGTGCCAGCAGCAGGACTAGCGGGTTGGGAGGGGAGCAGTACTTC
TRBJ2-3,TRBV6-4,.,TRBD2,CASSVTSGGQGPDTQYF,TGTGCCAGCAGTGTGACTAGCGGGGGGCAAGGCCCAGATACGCAGTATTTT
TRBJ2-7,TRBV5-1,.,TRBD1,CASRTGTGAYEQYF,TGCGCCAGCAGGACCGGGACAGGGGCCTACGAGCAGTACTTC
TRBJ1-5,TRBV19,.,TRBD1,CASSIGQGGGQPQHF,TGTGCCAGTAGTATAGGACAGGGTGGGGGCCAGCCCCAGCATTTT
TRBJ2-2,TRBV2,few,TRBD2,CASRGGRVGTGELFF,TGTGCCTCAAGAGGCGGGAGGGTTGGCACCGGGGAGCTGTTTTTT
TRBJ2-1,TRBV7-6,.,.,CASSLAGARNPYNEQFF,TGTGCCAGCAGCTTAGCGGGAGCCCGGAACCCCTACAATGAGCAGTTCTTC
TRBJ1-1,TRBV19,few,TRBD1,CASSMGLGTGETEAFF,TGTGCCAGTAGTATGGGGCTCGGGACAGGGGAGACTGAAGCTTTCTTT
TRBJ1-2,TRBV10-3,.,TRBD1,CAISDFGTGLYGYTF,TGTGCCATCAGTGACTTCGGGACAGGACTCTATGGCTACACCTTC
TRBJ2-3,TRBV5-8,.,TRBD1,CASSSPGQGMTDTQYF,TGTGCCAGCAGTTCTCCGGGACAGGGGATGACAGATACGCAGTATTTT
TRBJ1-2,TRBV7-8,.,.,CASSLNQGYYGYTF,TGTGCCAGCAGCTTAAATCAGGGGTACTATGGCTACACCTTC
TRBJ2-3,TRBV4-3,.,TRBD2,CASSQEWRGATSTDTQYF,TGCGCCAGCAGCCAAGAATGGCGGGGGGCCACTAGCACAGATACGCAGTATTTT
TRBJ1-5,TRBV10-3,.,.,CAISVEFGNQPQHF,TGTGCCATCAGTGTTGAGTTTGGCAATCAGCCCCAGCATTTT
TRBJ2-7,TRBV18,.,.,CASSEGLAGEQYF,TGTGCCAGCTCAGAGGGCCTCGCCGGCGAGCAGTACTTC
TRBJ2-1,TRBV19,many,TRBD2,CASSIVTAGRRTRNEQFF,TGTGCCAGTAGTATAGTGACAGCGGGAAGGCGCACGCGAAATGAGCAGTTCTTC
TRBJ2-1,TRBV10-3,.,TRBD2,CAIRGDDLGLAGNNEQFF,TGTGCCATCCGGGGGGACGATCTGGGACTAGCGGGAAATAATGAGCAGTTCTTC
TRBJ1-3,TRBV6-5,.,.,CASSYDTSSGNTIYF,TGTGCCAGCAGTTACGACACGAGCTCTGGAAACACCATATATTTT
TRBJ2-6,TRBV15,.,TRBD1,CATSVTGVGANVLTF,TGTGCCACCAGCGTTACAGGGGTAGGGGCCAACGTCCTGACTTTC
TRBJ1-4,TRBV6-6,.,.,CASGYEKLFF,TGTGCCAGCGGCTATGAAAAACTGTTTTTT
TRBJ1-1,TRBV27,few,TRBD1,CASTNPGQGADNCSEAFF,TGTGCCAGCACCAACCCTGGACAGGGGGCGGATAATTGCTCTGAAGCTTTCTTT